This entry lists 22 T cell receptor beta chains sequenced from one sample in a study of cytomegalovirus exposure and HLA in healthy donors. PCR involved 60 Vbeta and 13 Jbeta primers. Clones were sequenced by immunoSEQ multiplex PCR, and TCRdb holds only the in-frame ones, with some missing. Of about 170,000 clones listed, approximately 70% were seen once; the top ten hold about 5.4%. The sample consisted of PBMCs. All receptors derive from a woman aged 18-30 years in good health and CMV-seropositive.

V is TRBV6-1 and J is TRBJ1-2; 10 nucleotides align to TRBD1. The CDR3 is 17 amino acids. Germline assignment: CDR1 MNHNS and CDR2 SASEGT. V gave up 2 bases and J gave up 4 bases; unmatched junction bases: 10. In DNA, the CDR3 is TGTGCCAGCAGTGAACCGCCGGGACAGGGGTCGGGCTATGGCTACACCTTC. This encodes CASSEPPGQGSGYGYTF.

This rearrangement joins TRBV20-1 to TRBJ2-5, with D uncertain. The CDR3 is made up of 10 amino acids. Germline values: CDR1 DFQATT, CDR2 SNEGSKA (reference sequence). CDR3 sequence: CSLGEETQYF. The CDR3, as DNA: TGCAGCCTCGGTGAAGAGACCCAGTACTTC.

This chain uses TRBV11-3 with TRBJ2-2; 9 bases map to TRBD1. This CDR3 region has 15 residues. Losses at the gene ends were 3 bases for V and 2 bases for J; bases not matched to a gene: 1. Germline-derived CDR1 and CDR2 are SGHNT and YENEEA. DNA for the CDR3: TGTGCCAGCAGCTTGGACAGGGGTAACACCGGGGAGCTGTTTTTT. Residues: CASSLDRGNTGELFF.

The chain links TRBV7-2 to TRBJ2-1, with D perhaps matching TRBD2 (5 bases). Trimming cost V 4 bases and J 0 bases, with 10 bases left between them. The germline gives CDR1 SGHTA, CDR2 FQGNSA. The CDR3 runs to 15 residues. The CDR3 DNA reads as TGTGCCAGCAGCTACCGGGGAAACTCCTACAATGAGCAGTTCTTC. This codes for CASSYRGNSYNEQFF.

V gene TRBV7-8 combines with J gene TRBJ1-4; 9 nucleotides match TRBD1. The germline V gene encodes CDR1 SGHVS and CDR2 FQNEAQ. This CDR3 has 15 amino acids. V shed 1 base and J 7 bases; nucleotides not matched to a gene: 4. The CDR3 loop reads CASSLEGTGREKLFF. CDR3 bases: TGTGCCAGCAGCTTAGAGGGGACAGGGCGTGAAAAACTGTTTTTT.

This clone was seen a handful of times. The chain has TRBV27 and TRBJ1-5; maybe TRBD1 (5 bases). There are 13 residues in the CDR3. The germline V gene has CDR1 MNHEY and CDR2 SMNVEV (reference sequence). The germline V and J ends were trimmed by 6 bases and 6 bases, with 12 bases remaining between them. The CDR3 sequence: CASRGWGGQPQHF. The CDR3 nucleotides are TGTGCCAGCAGGGGGTGGGGGGGTCAGCCCCAGCATTTT.

The chain uses TRBV28 and TRBJ2-5; 8 positions agree with TRBD1. This CDR3 is 15 amino acids long. V was clipped by 3 bases and J by 5 bases; unmatched bases: 8. The germline gives CDR1 MDHEN, CDR2 SYDVKM. The CDR3 loop is CASSLAGGVRETQYF. Written as DNA, the CDR3 is TGTGCCAGCAGTTTGGCAGGGGGCGTCAGGGAGACCCAGTACTTC.

V usage is TRBV5-1 and J usage is TRBJ1-1, with D tentatively TRBD1 (5 bases). V lost 1 base and J 1 base, leaving 5 bases between the germline ends. In germline, CDR1 is SGHRS, CDR2 YFSETQ. This CDR3 region has 13 residues. The CDR3 DNA follows: TGCGCCAGCAGCTTGAGGGGGAACACTGAAGCTTTCTTT. It is translated as CASSLRGNTEAFF.

The chain carries TRBV2 and TRBJ2-2; 9 bases match TRBD2. With 1 base clipped from V and 9 bases from J, the junction kept 6 bases outside the gene matches. CDR1 is SNHLY and CDR2 is FYNNEI in the germline V gene. This CDR3 is built from 15 residues. DNA for the CDR3: TGTGCCAGCAGTGAAGGGTCTAGCGGGGACAGGGAGCTGTTTTTT. Translated, it gives CASSEGSSGDRELFF.

The V call is TRBV7-3, the J call TRBJ2-1; 7 nucleotides align to TRBD1. The germline V gene encodes CDR1 SGHTA and CDR2 FQGTGA. The CDR3 is 14 residues long. J gave up 0 bases and V 5 bases, and 1 base lay outside the gene matches. CDR3 bases: TGTGCCAGCAGCCGGGACAGCTCCTACAATGAGCAGTTCTTC. The encoded protein is CASSRDSSYNEQFF.

The chain has TRBV5-1 and TRBJ2-1, with a tentative D call TRBD1 (5 bases). The ends were cut back, 3 bases at V and 6 bases at J, with 25 bases in the middle. This CDR3 is built from 18 residues. The V gene's germline CDR1 is SGHRS and CDR2 YFSETQ. For the CDR3, the DNA is TGCGCCAGCAGCTCTCTAGGAACAGGAAAGAATTTTAGCAATGAGCAGTTCTTC. Translation: CASSSLGTGKNFSNEQFF.

The chain couples TRBV5-5 to TRBJ1-1; 7 bases fit TRBD1. The CDR3 is 15 amino acids. Germline V gene sequence: CDR1 SGHKS, CDR2 YYEKEE (reference sequence). The ends lost 4 bases at V and 5 bases at J; junction bases unmatched: 11. The CDR3 reads CASSTQQGWGTEAFF. CDR3 bases: TGTGCCAGCAGCACACAACAGGGGTGGGGGACTGAAGCTTTCTTT.

The genes are TRBV9 and TRBJ1-6; possibly TRBD1 for D (6 bases). The CDR3 is made up of 15 amino acids. Germline V lookup: CDR1 SGDLS, CDR2 YYNGEE. Trimming removed 3 bases from V and 7 bases from J, with 14 bases in between. The CDR3 coding sequence is TGTGCCAGCAGCGGATACAGGGCTAGGAATTCACCCCTCCACTTT. It translates to CASSGYRARNSPLHF.

The V gene is TRBV6-5, the J gene TRBJ2-2; 8 nucleotides agree with TRBD1. CDR3 length equals 15 residues. Trimming took 2 bases from V and 4 from J; bases not matched to a gene: 3. Looked up from germline, CDR1 is MNHEY and CDR2 is SVGAGI. For the CDR3, the DNA is TGTGCCAGCAGTTACCGGGACAGGAGCACCGGGGAGCTGTTTTTT. It specifies CASSYRDRSTGELFF.

The chain links TRBV7-3 to TRBJ1-5, with a possible D match to TRBD1 (6 bases). Germline V CDR1 and CDR2: SGHTA, FQGTGA. V was cut by 8 bases and J by 1 base, with 21 bases left in between. The CDR3 runs 17 residues. The CDR3 DNA follows: TGTGCCAGCTCCCGGCAGGTTACGACAGGAAGCAATCAGCCCCAGCATTTT. Protein sequence: CASSRQVTTGSNQPQHF. Full variable domain (outside the CDR3, taken from reference TRBV7-3 and TRBJ1-5): GAGVSQTPSNKVTEKGKYVELRCDPISGHTALYWYRQSLGQGPEFLIYFQGTGAADDSGLPNDRFFAVRPEGSVSTLKIQRTERGDSAVYLCASSRQVTTGSNQPQHFGDGTRLSIL.

About this clone: Here the CDR3 omits its conserved ending phenylalanine or tryptophan, so a read error is the likely source. The limits of the CDR3 on the DNA are not certain, so only TCRdb's listed CDR3 is given. The chain combines TRBV5-1 with TRBJ1-2. Germline V gene data show CDR1 as SGHRS and CDR2 as YFSETQ. The CDR3 has 8 amino acids, counting both end residues. CDR3 amino acids: CASSCLYR.

This sequence joins TRBV27 and TRBJ1-6; TRBD1 aligns across 7 bases. Trimming cost V 6 bases and J 8 bases; bases outside gene matches: 7. This CDR3 region has 14 residues. CDR1 is MNHEY, CDR2 SMNVEV, per germline (reference sequence). This CDR3 reads CASRTGVVDSPLHF. CDR3 DNA: TGTGCCAGCAGAACAGGGGTTGTGGATTCACCCCTCCACTTT.

V and J are TRBV7-2 and TRBJ1-2, with D possibly TRBD1 on 5 matching bases. The V end lost 8 bases, the J end lost 7 bases, and 11 bases lay between the germline ends. From germline, CDR1 is SGHTA and CDR2 FQGNSA. There are 11 residues in the CDR3. The CDR3 region is CASSWGGGYTF. CDR3 DNA: TGTGCCAGCTCCTGGGGGGGTGGCTACACCTTC.

This chain connects TRBV7-9 to TRBJ2-1, with a tentative D call TRBD1 (6 bases). This CDR3 has 15 amino acids. Germline CDR1 SEHNR, CDR2 FQNEAQ (reference sequence). The V end was cut by 6 bases, the J end by 4 bases, with 16 bases between. In DNA form, the CDR3 reads TGTGCCAGCAGTCCAGCCGAGGGGGAGTACAATGAGCAGTTCTTC. It encodes CASSPAEGEYNEQFF.

The chain combines TRBV4-1 with TRBJ2-1; 10 nucleotides align to TRBD2. V dropped 4 bases and J dropped 8; count of bases not matched to a gene: 11. CDR1 and CDR2 (germline): MGHRA, YSYEKL. CDR3 size: 16 residues. The CDR3 protein is CASSLPRQAGGDEQFF. The CDR3, as DNA: TGCGCCAGCAGCCTCCCACGGCAAGCGGGGGGGGATGAGCAGTTCTTC.

The J gene is TRBJ1-2, the V gene TRBV5-1, with a tentative D call TRBD1 (5 bases). The CDR3 is made up of 14 amino acids. Trimming cost V 5 bases and J 4 bases, with 15 bases left between them. Per the germline V gene, CDR1 is SGHRS and CDR2 is YFSETQ. Here the CDR3 reads CASSWDGTVYGYTF. CDR3 nucleotides: TGCGCCAGCAGTTGGGACGGGACTGTCTATGGCTACACCTTC.

A remark on this clone: The junction differs from germline at one of its ends, possibly a read error. Other DNA sequences in this sample translate to the same CDR3. The chain uses TRBV6-6 and TRBJ1-3; TRBD1 aligns across 8 bases. This CDR3 comprises 14 residues. The germline V gene has CDR1 MNHNY and CDR2 SVGAGI (reference sequence). The CDR3 sequence: CASSPDRGGNTIYF. As DNA, the CDR3 is TGTGCCAGCAGTCCCGACAGGGGTGGAAACACCATATACTTT.